This T cell receptor (beta chain) is from a study of neurological immune-mediated disorders. There are many counts of this clonotype. Germline CDR1 and CDR2: SGHRS and YFSETQ. CDR3 size: 13 residues. Trimming removed 3 bases from V and 5 bases from J, with 11 bases in between. A 10-nucleotide random UMI tagged transcripts in template-switch 5'RACE cDNA synthesis. TCRdb called the 5' RACE reads again in MiXCR, with one record for every CDR3 protein. The data hold tens of thousands of distinct CDR3 sequences, with about 6.3% observed a single time. The chain combines TRBV5-1 with TRBJ2-5; D remains unclear. Sequences were obtained from CD4+ T cells from blood. The TCR comes from a woman between 35 and 50 years old in good health. CDR3 amino acids: CASSSGPTETQYF. Written as DNA, the CDR3 is TGCGCCAGCAGCTCAGGACCAACGGAGACCCAGTACTTC.